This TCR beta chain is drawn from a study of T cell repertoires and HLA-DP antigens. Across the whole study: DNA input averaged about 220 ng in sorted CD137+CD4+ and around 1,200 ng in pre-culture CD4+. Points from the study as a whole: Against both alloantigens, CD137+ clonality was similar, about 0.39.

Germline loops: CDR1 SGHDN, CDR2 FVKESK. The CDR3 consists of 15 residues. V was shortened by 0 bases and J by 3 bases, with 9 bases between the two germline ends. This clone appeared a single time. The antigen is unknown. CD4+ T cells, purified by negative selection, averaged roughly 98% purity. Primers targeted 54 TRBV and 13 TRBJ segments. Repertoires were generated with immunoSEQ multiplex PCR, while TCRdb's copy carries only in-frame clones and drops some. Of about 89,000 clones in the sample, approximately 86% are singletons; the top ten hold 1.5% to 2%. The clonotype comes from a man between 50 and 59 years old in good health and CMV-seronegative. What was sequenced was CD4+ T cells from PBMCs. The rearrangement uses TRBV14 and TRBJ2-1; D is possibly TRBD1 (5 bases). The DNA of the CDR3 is TGTGCCAGCAGCCAAGAGGGTAGGGGCTACAATGAGCAGTTCTTC. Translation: CASSQEGRGYNEQFF.